The 23 T cell receptor beta chains reported below all come from one sample, sequenced in a study of monozygotic twins with inflammatory bowel disease. TCRdb reprocessed the 5' RACE reads, with one entry per CDR3 protein and no DNA. Recorded for this sample: about 450,000 distinct CDR3 sequences. The source material was blood. Every receptor here comes from a human donor with ulcerative colitis or Crohn's disease, or a healthy co-twin of an affected twin (not recorded which).

The chain recombines TRBV5-6 with TRBJ2-3; TCRdb reports TRBD1, a call that lacks DNA to check it against. The CDR3 loop spans 14 amino acids. Germline CDR1 is SGHDT and CDR2 is YYEEEE. The chain's CDR3 is CASSRDRRTDTQYF.

V gene TRBV20-1 combines with J gene TRBJ1-2; TCRdb's assignment of TRBD1 cannot be checked, as there is no DNA. Per the germline V gene, CDR1 is DFQATT and CDR2 is SNEGSKA (reference sequence). This CDR3 spans 14 amino acids. The CDR3 sequence is CSAQTLGDGAGYTF.

The rearrangement links TRBV28 to TRBJ1-1. The germline gives CDR1 MDHEN, CDR2 SYDVKM. The CDR3 totals 14 residues. The CDR3: CASSLGYSDTEAFF. Complete variable domain (other parts from reference TRBV28 and TRBJ1-1): DVKVTQSSRYLVKRTGEKVFLECVQDMDHENMFWYRQDPGLGLRLIYFSYDVKMKEKGDIPEGYSVSREKKERFSLILESASTNQTSMYLCASSLGYSDTEAFFGQGTRLTVV.

The chain links TRBV5-1 to TRBJ1-1; the D call from TCRdb, TRBD1, cannot be confirmed without DNA. The germline CDR1 and CDR2 sequences are SGHRS and YFSETQ. The CDR3 has 16 amino acids. CDR3 amino acids: CASSFFSRQGATEAFF. Looking up the rest from reference TRBV5-1 and TRBJ1-1 gives the full variable domain: KAGVTQTPRYLIKTRGQQVTLSCSPISGHRSVSWYQQTPGQGLQFLFEYFSETQRNKGNFPGRFSGRQFSNSRSEMNVSTLELGDSALYLCASSFFSRQGATEAFFGQGTRLTVV.

The chain employs TRBV6-5 and TRBJ2-7; TCRdb names TRBD2, which stays unverified in the absence of DNA. Germline values: CDR1 MNHEY, CDR2 SVGAGI. This CDR3 region has 16 residues. CDR3 loop: CASSYSFPPTPYEQYF.

The V gene is TRBV20-1, the J gene TRBJ2-7; TCRdb's assignment of TRBD2 cannot be checked, as there is no DNA. The length of the CDR3 is 14 residues. Germline V gene sequence: CDR1 DFQATT, CDR2 SNEGSKA (reference sequence). CDR3 sequence reads: CSASASGKDYEQYF.

The rearrangement links TRBV11-2 to TRBJ1-1. Germline CDR1 SGHAT, CDR2 FQNNGV. The CDR3 runs to 15 residues. CDR3 in amino acids: CASSLGQLMNTEAFF.

The rearrangement links TRBV7-2 to TRBJ2-7; there is no DNA to check the TCRdb D call of TRBD1. CDR1 is SGHTA, CDR2 FQGNSA, per germline. The CDR3 extends over 16 amino acids. The CDR3 sequence is CASSLASTGSPYEQYF.

The chain employs TRBV24-1 and TRBJ2-3. CDR1 is KGHDR, CDR2 SFDVKD, per germline. The CDR3 sequence is 13 residues long. The CDR3 here is CATTAQRGDTQYF.

The CDR3: CSASRGLNEKLFF. J is TRBJ1-4 and V is TRBV20-1; lacking DNA, the TRBD1 call made by TCRdb goes unchecked. The CDR3 has 13 residues. Germline CDR1 DFQATT, CDR2 SNEGSKA (reference sequence).

The chain uses TRBV7-9 and TRBJ2-7; TCRdb names TRBD2, which stays unverified in the absence of DNA. CDR3 length: 17 amino acids. Germline V lookup: CDR1 SEHNR, CDR2 FQNEAQ (reference sequence). CDR3: CASSLGFIGGRADEQYF.

This chain connects TRBV7-2 to TRBJ2-4; TCRdb's assignment of TRBD2 cannot be checked, as there is no DNA. There are 13 residues in the CDR3. The germline V gene has CDR1 SGHTA and CDR2 FQGNSA. CDR3 region: CASSFPHINIQYF.

This chain links TRBV15 with TRBJ2-3; the D call of TRBD1 rests on TCRdb alone, since no DNA is present to check it. The CDR3 loop spans 15 amino acids. From germline, CDR1 is LNHNV and CDR2 YYDKDF (reference sequence). CDR3 residues: CATSRNPGRTDTQYF.

The chain combines TRBV20-1 with TRBJ2-3. CDR3 length: 14 amino acids. Germline CDR1 reads DFQATT; CDR2 reads SNEGSKA (reference sequence). CDR3: CSASIGSSTDTQYF.

The rearrangement links TRBV5-1 to TRBJ1-1; TCRdb names TRBD1, which stays unverified in the absence of DNA. This CDR3 is built from 14 residues. Germline V gives CDR1 SGHRS, CDR2 YFSETQ. Here the CDR3 reads CASSRGTGNTEAFF.

This chain connects TRBV4-2 to TRBJ2-7; TCRdb reports TRBD1, a call that lacks DNA to check it against. Germline V gene data show CDR1 as LGHNA and CDR2 as YNFKEQ. The CDR3 runs to 16 residues. This CDR3 reads CASSQGTGSLAYEQYF.

The chain is built from TRBV20-1 and TRBJ1-2. From germline, CDR1 is DFQATT and CDR2 SNEGSKA (reference sequence). CDR3 length: 12 amino acids. CDR3 region: CSAELGDYGYTF.

The gene calls are TRBV6-5 and TRBJ1-2; TCRdb proposes TRBD1, but this gene call is untestable without DNA. The CDR3 is 15 residues long. Germline V lookup: CDR1 MNHEY, CDR2 SVGAGI. CDR3 sequence reads: CASSSRPPNNYGYTF.

The V call is TRBV29-1, the J call TRBJ2-5; with no DNA, the TCRdb D assignment of TRBD1 cannot be verified. This CDR3 region has 14 residues. Germline V gives CDR1 SQVTM, CDR2 ANQGSEA. The CDR3: CSVEDRVRQETQYF. The variable domain in full, with the rest retrieved from reference TRBV29-1 and TRBJ2-5, is SAVISQKPSRDICQRGTSLTIQCQVDSQVTMMFWYRQQPGQSLTLIATANQGSEATYESGFVIDKFPISRPNLTFSTLTVSNMSPEDSSIYLCSVEDRVRQETQYFGPGTRLLVL.

The V gene is TRBV5-1, the J gene TRBJ2-5. Germline loops: CDR1 SGHRS, CDR2 YFSETQ. The CDR3 spans 13 residues. The CDR3 region is CASSDYTAAAQYF.

CDR3 sequence reads: CSVLDPANTGELFF. The chain carries TRBV29-1 and TRBJ2-2. Germline values: CDR1 SQVTM, CDR2 ANQGSEA. This CDR3 has 14 amino acids.

The V gene is TRBV18, the J gene TRBJ2-7. From germline, CDR1 is KGHSH and CDR2 LQKENI. The CDR3 contains 12 residues. This CDR3 is CASSPETGRQYF.

The chain combines TRBV30 with TRBJ1-5; there is no DNA to check the TCRdb D call of TRBD1. The germline gives CDR1 GTSNPN, CDR2 SVGIG (reference sequence). This CDR3 region has 13 residues. This CDR3 reads CAWGRGGNQPQHF.